This T cell receptor (beta chain) came from a study of T cell responses to AZD1222 COVID-19 vaccine. TCRdb keeps only in-frame clones here, not all; method: immunoSEQ multiplex PCR. The sample records 20,000 to 30,000 clones, roughly 86% being singletons. Study observations and caveats: Most donors were white British, females outnumbered males, and clonal diversity was possibly underestimated.

Doses given second, at about 4 or about 12 weeks, were pooled. As for this clone: The antigen remains undetermined.

V lost 3 bases and J 1 base, leaving 9 bases between the germline ends. The CDR3 has 14 residues. Germline CDR1 SNHLY, CDR2 FYNNEI. J is TRBJ1-1 and V is TRBV2; D is uncertain. Sequencing was performed on peripheral blood, taken 28 days after the second AZD1222 dose. This TCR was recovered from an adult who received the AZD1222 COVID-19 vaccine. The CDR3 region has the DNA TGTGCCAGCAGTGAGGGGAGATCGAACACTGAAGCTTTCTTT. This gives the protein CASSEGRSNTEAFF.